Each of the 27 T cell receptor beta chains below was sequenced from the same sample in a study of tumor and adjacent non-tumor tissue in lung cancer. TCRbeta libraries were built with three rounds of nested PCR, modified from ARM-PCR. A single record per CDR3 protein comes from TCRdb applying MiXCR to the multiplex PCR reads. Altogether more than 70,000 distinct CDR3 sequences are present, around two thirds being singletons, with the ten largest covering over 12%. This sample's RNA came from whole unsorted tissue. Sequenced: lung tumor tissue. These receptors were obtained from a man aged 70 or older with non-small cell lung cancer.

This clonotype appeared many times. The chain joins TRBV10-3 to TRBJ2-3; TRBD2 agrees at 11 bases. The CDR3 spans 15 residues. Germline V CDR1 and CDR2: ENHRY, SYGVKD. Germline trimming cut 7 bases from V and 4 bases from J; bases unmatched to any gene: 7. CDR3 in DNA: TGTGCCATCAACAAATTAGCGGGAGGGTCAGATACGCAGTATTTT. Its protein is CAINKLAGGSDTQYF.

As concerns this clonotype: One junction end does not reproduce the germline sequence, and a read error may be involved. This sequence joins TRBV11-2 and TRBJ2-2; the match to TRBD2 covers 7 bases. Germline values: CDR1 SGHAT, CDR2 FQNNGV. CDR3 length equals 18 residues. The CDR3 loop is CASSLAIGRGPNTGELFF. In DNA, the CDR3 is TGTGCCAGTAGCTTAGCGATTGGGAGGGGTCCTAACACCGGGGAGCTGTTTTTT.

The chain links TRBV10-2 to TRBJ1-5; 10 nucleotides line up with TRBD1. CDR1 is WSHSY, CDR2 SAAADI, per germline. The ends lost 5 bases at V and 7 bases at J; junction bases unmatched: 8. The CDR3 is made up of 15 amino acids. The chain's CDR3 is CASSMGQGSGQPQHF. In DNA, the CDR3 is TGCGCCAGCAGTATGGGACAGGGGTCTGGGCAGCCCCAGCATTTT.

Points on this clonotype: The CDR3 carries no conserved terminal phenylalanine or tryptophan, so it likely arises from a read error. The chain carries TRBV5-1 and TRBJ1-4, with D perhaps matching TRBD1 (6 bases). This CDR3 has 15 residues. Trimming left V 10 bases short and J 0 bases short, with 16 bases between. The germline V gene encodes CDR1 SGHRS and CDR2 YFSETQ. CDR3 DNA: TGCGCCGGTAGCCGCGGGGGCGCAACTAATGAAAAACTGTTTTCT. As protein: CAGSRGGATNEKLFS.

In the case of this clonotype: This sequence may be a read error, since a much larger clone differs from it by one base. V is TRBV7-8 and J is TRBJ2-1; tentatively, D is TRBD2 (5 bases). The CDR3 loop spans 15 amino acids. The ends were cut back, 5 bases at V and 10 bases at J, with 21 bases in the middle. Germline assignment: CDR1 SGHVS and CDR2 FQNEAQ. CDR3 residues: CASSPEGVQLKEQFF. CDR3 DNA sequence: TGTGCCAGCAGCCCCGAGGGTGTACAACTGAAAGAGCAGTTCTTC.

For this clonotype: A much bigger clone sits one base away, suggesting this may be a read error. The chain combines TRBV28 with TRBJ2-1; D uncertain. This CDR3 comprises 14 residues. Trimming took 5 bases from V and 0 from J, leaving 8 bases between them. In germline, CDR1 is MDHEN, CDR2 SYDVKM. For the CDR3, the DNA is TGTGCCAGCAGTCCCCTGGGCTCCTACAATGAGCAGTTCTTC. It yields the protein CASSPLGSYNEQFF.

To note about this clonotype: This may arise from a read error, as a much more abundant clone is one base away. The chain combines TRBV5-6 with TRBJ1-1; D not resolved. Germline V gives CDR1 SGHDT, CDR2 YYEEEE. The CDR3 totals 15 residues. V was trimmed by 2 bases and J by 4 bases, leaving 15 bases between them. CDR3 bases: TGTGCCAGCAGCTTACGAAGAACTTTGAGCACTGAAGCTTTCTTT. Its translation: CASSLRRTLSTEAFF.

V gene TRBV5-3 combines with J gene TRBJ2-2, with 9 nucleotides matching TRBD2. TRBV5-3 is marked as an open reading frame, function uncertain. The CDR3 runs to 18 residues. J gave up 10 bases and V 6 bases, and 22 bases lay outside the gene matches. In nucleotides, the CDR3 is TGTGCCAGAACCCCACCCTCCCCGGGACTAGCTGAGCCGACGGAGCTGTTTTTT. Amino acids: CARTPPSPGLAEPTELFF.

The V gene is TRBV20-1, the J gene TRBJ2-1; D uncertain. Germline CDR1 DFQATT, CDR2 SNEGSKA (reference sequence). The CDR3 is 15 residues long. Trimming left V 3 bases short and J 0 bases short, with 12 bases between. The CDR3 protein is CSARGGRSSYNEQFF. As DNA, the CDR3 is TGCAGTGCTAGGGGTGGCCGGAGCTCCTACAATGAGCAGTTCTTC.

As for this clonotype: The CDR3 does not close with the conserved phenylalanine or tryptophan, likely indicating a read error. The DNA is omitted, as the CDR3 cannot be located on it reliably, and the CDR3 follows TCRdb's listing. This chain joins TRBV10-3 and TRBJ2-7; the D segment call TRBD1 is taken from the table without a DNA check. The germline V gene encodes CDR1 ENHRY and CDR2 SYGVKD. The CDR3 length equals 13 residues, ends included. CDR3: CAIQRDGYYERYL.

Concerning this clonotype itself: A read error is possible here, since a much larger clone lies one base away. The CDR3 loop reads CASGYPTGGHEQYF. Written as DNA, the CDR3 is TGTGCCAGCGGTTACCCGACAGGGGGGCACGAGCAGTACTTC. The chain has TRBV6-6 and TRBJ2-7, with 9 positions matching TRBD1. This CDR3 has 14 residues. CDR1 is MNHNY, CDR2 SVGAGI, per germline (reference sequence).

This clonotype was observed at least ten times. The rearrangement uses TRBV10-3 and TRBJ2-3; 12 nucleotides match TRBD2. Germline CDR1 is ENHRY and CDR2 is SYGVKD. After removal of 10 bases from V and 6 bases from J, the junction contained 5 bases not matched to a gene. This CDR3 is 13 amino acids long. In DNA, the CDR3 is TGTGCCACATCTAGCGGGGGGGAGGATACGCAGTATTTT. Residues: CATSSGGEDTQYF.

This clonotype came up once. V gene TRBV6-5 combines with J gene TRBJ2-2; TRBD1 matches 8 bases. The V segment lost 9 bases and the J segment 6 bases; nucleotides outside the gene matches: 9. The CDR3 length is 14 residues. From germline, CDR1 is MNHEY and CDR2 SVGAGI. The CDR3 sequence is CARSVQGAAGELFF. DNA of the CDR3: TGTGCCAGAAGTGTGCAGGGGGCAGCCGGGGAGCTGTTTTTT.

Remarks on this clonotype: The CDR3 ends on some other residue instead of the conserved phenylalanine or tryptophan, so this is likely a read error. The DNA is left out, because the CDR3 cannot be placed on it with certainty; the CDR3 is given as TCRdb lists it. The chain joins TRBV6-5 to TRBJ1-2; the DNA was not used to check the table's D call, TRBD1. Germline loops: CDR1 MNHEY, CDR2 SVGAGI. The CDR3 is 13 amino acids long, termini counted. The CDR3: CASSLTGEGGYTL.

This clonotype was counted once. Mismatch with germline at one junction end may stem from a read error. This chain links TRBV11-2 with TRBJ2-3, with D tentatively TRBD1 (5 bases). CDR3 length equals 13 residues. Germline V gene sequence: CDR1 SGHAT, CDR2 FQNNGV. The CDR3 reads CASSLIGVDTEYF. The CDR3 DNA follows: TGTGCCAGCAGCTTGATAGGGGTAGATACGGAGTATTTT.

Of note for this clonotype: A read error is possible here, since a much larger clone lies one base away. This chain links TRBV29-1 with TRBJ2-2, with D possibly called TRBD1 or TRBD2 (5 bases each). The germline V and J ends were trimmed by 8 bases and 1 base, with 14 bases remaining between them. Germline V gene lookup returns CDR1 SQVTM and CDR2 ANQGSEA. CDR3 length: 14 residues. CDR3 sequence: CSISGTLNTGELFF. The CDR3, as DNA: TGCAGCATTTCCGGGACCCTGAACACCGGGGAGCTGTTTTTT.

The chain is built from TRBV11-2 and TRBJ2-3; D gene unclear. V was clipped by 5 bases and J by 7 bases, with 10 bases between them. Per the germline V gene, CDR1 is SGHAT and CDR2 is FQNNGV. The CDR3 runs to 12 residues. CDR3 sequence reads: CASSRNAYTQYF. Written as DNA, the CDR3 is TGTGCCAGCAGCCGAAACGCATATACGCAGTATTTT.

CDR3 nucleotides: TGTACCAACAGCCCGCGCGGGCAGGGGACTTTGGGGAATTACGAGCAGTACTTC. Its translation is CTNSPRGQGTLGNYEQYF. V is TRBV11-2 and J is TRBJ2-7; D may correspond to TRBD1 or TRBD2 (6 bases each). The germline CDR1 and CDR2 sequences are SGHAT and FQNNGV. This CDR3 is built from 18 residues.

The table lists this clonotype with many counts. V is TRBV13 and J is TRBJ2-1; TRBD2 matches at 13 bases. CDR3 size: 17 residues. J lost 1 base, V lost 5 bases, and 5 bases had no gene match. CDR1 is PRHDT, CDR2 FYEKMQ, per germline (reference sequence). The CDR3 reads CASSTRTSGGSYNEQFF. In DNA, the CDR3 is TGTGCCAGCAGCACCCGGACTAGCGGGGGATCCTACAATGAGCAGTTCTTC.

For this clonotype: An end of the junction does not agree with germline; a read error may underlie this. The CDR3 sequence: CASSYEASGHRAHYF. The CDR3 DNA is TGTGCCAGCAGTTACGAGGCTAGCGGGCACCGGGCCCACTACTTC. The chain carries TRBV6-6 and TRBJ2-5; 8 bases are a match to TRBD2. Germline assignment: CDR1 MNHNY and CDR2 SVGAGI (reference sequence). The CDR3 covers 15 residues.

Regarding this clonotype: A much larger clone sits a single nucleotide away, making a read error possible. The J gene is TRBJ2-2, the V gene TRBV10-3; possibly TRBD1 for D (5 bases). This CDR3 is 15 amino acids long. Germline-derived CDR1 and CDR2 are ENHRY and SYGVKD. DNA of the CDR3: TGTGCCATCAGTGAGTCGACTCAGGGCACCGAGGAGCTGTTTTTT. Protein: CAISESTQGTEELFF.

Points on this clonotype: One end of the junction is discordant with germline, which a read error may explain. The gene calls are TRBV11-2 and TRBJ2-7; possibly TRBD2 for D (6 bases). The CDR3 contains 15 residues. Germline V gene lookup returns CDR1 SGHAT and CDR2 FQNNGV. The CDR3 spells CASNLDLVGGSGRYF. CDR3 nucleotides: TGTGCCAGCAACTTAGATTTAGTGGGAGGCTCCGGTCGGTACTTC.

About this clonotype: One base away lies a much larger clone, so this may be a sequencing read error. The V call is TRBV28, the J call TRBJ2-7; no reliable D call. Trimming stripped 6 bases from V and 1 base from J, with 7 bases between. Germline CDR1 is MDHEN and CDR2 is SYDVKM. This CDR3 comprises 12 residues. The CDR3 bases are TGTGCCAGCAGCGAGATGTCCTACGAGCAGTACTTC. This sequence encodes CASSEMSYEQYF.

Concerning this clonotype: The CDR3 carries no conserved terminal phenylalanine or tryptophan, so it likely arises from a read error. V usage is TRBV11-3 and J usage is TRBJ1-1, with D possibly being TRBD1 (6 bases). This CDR3 comprises 16 residues. The germline V gene has CDR1 SGHNT and CDR2 YENEEA. The DNA for the CDR3 is TGCGCCAACAGCCGCAGCGGGACAAATATGAACGCTGAAGCTTTCTAT. It encodes CANSRSGTNMNAEAFY.

The CDR3 region is CASSYRTGGGGAYEQYF. For the CDR3, the DNA is TGTGCCAGCAGCTACCGGACAGGGGGCGGAGGTGCGTACGAGCAGTACTTC. The V gene is TRBV6-6, the J gene TRBJ2-7, with 11 bases fitting TRBD1. This CDR3 has 17 amino acids. From germline, CDR1 is MNHNY and CDR2 SVGAGI (reference sequence). V shed 6 bases and J 4 bases; nucleotides not matched to a gene: 14.

Regarding this clonotype: At one of its ends the junction is not consistent with the germline gene, which may arise from a read error. This chain connects TRBV28 to TRBJ2-7; D is perhaps TRBD1 or TRBD2 (6 bases each). This CDR3 has 15 amino acids. Germline V lookup: CDR1 MDHEN, CDR2 SYDVKM. The CDR3 region is CVNSFGGASAYGQYF. The CDR3 nucleotides are TGTGTCAACAGTTTCGGGGGCGCCAGCGCCTACGGGCAGTACTTC.

As to this clonotype: With a much larger clone just one base away, this may be a read error. The chain employs TRBV7-8 and TRBJ2-1; TRBD2 agrees at 11 bases. There are 15 residues in the CDR3. Germline V gene sequence: CDR1 SGHVS, CDR2 FQNEAQ. The CDR3 spells CVSSRVAGGDNEQFF. The CDR3 coding sequence is TGTGTCAGCAGCCGAGTAGCGGGGGGGGACAATGAGCAGTTCTTC.